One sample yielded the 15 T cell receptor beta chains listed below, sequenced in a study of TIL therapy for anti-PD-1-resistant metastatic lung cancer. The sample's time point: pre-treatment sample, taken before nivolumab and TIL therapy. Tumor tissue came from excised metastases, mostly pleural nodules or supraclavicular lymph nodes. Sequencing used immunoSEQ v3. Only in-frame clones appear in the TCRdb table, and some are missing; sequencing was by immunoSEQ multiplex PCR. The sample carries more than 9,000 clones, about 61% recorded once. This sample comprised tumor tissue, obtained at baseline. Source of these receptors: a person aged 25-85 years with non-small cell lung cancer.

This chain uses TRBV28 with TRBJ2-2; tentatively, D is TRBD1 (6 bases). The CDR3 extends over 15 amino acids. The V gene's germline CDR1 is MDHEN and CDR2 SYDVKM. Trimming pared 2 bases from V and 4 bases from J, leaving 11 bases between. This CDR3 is CASSLVRGGTGELFF. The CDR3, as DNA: TGTGCCAGCAGTTTAGTCAGGGGTGGCACCGGGGAGCTGTTTTTT.

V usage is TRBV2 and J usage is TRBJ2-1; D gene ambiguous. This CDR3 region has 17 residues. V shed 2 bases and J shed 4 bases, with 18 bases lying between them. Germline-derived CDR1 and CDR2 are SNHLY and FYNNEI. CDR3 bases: TGTGCCAGCAGTGAACCTCAGCCGGGCAAGAGTTACAATGAGCAGTTCTTC. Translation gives CASSEPQPGKSYNEQFF.

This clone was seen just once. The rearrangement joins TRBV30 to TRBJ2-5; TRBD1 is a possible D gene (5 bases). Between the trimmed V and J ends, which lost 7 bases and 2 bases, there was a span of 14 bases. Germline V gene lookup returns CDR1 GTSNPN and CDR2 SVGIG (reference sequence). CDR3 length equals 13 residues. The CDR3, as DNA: TGTGCCTCCGTACTGCAGGGACAAGAGACCCAGTACTTC. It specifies CASVLQGQETQYF.

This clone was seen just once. As DNA, the CDR3 is TGTGCCAGCAGCTTGGTCCCGGCGGAGACCCAGTACTTC. This translates into CASSLVPAETQYF. This sequence joins TRBV5-4 and TRBJ2-5; no clear D. Trimming removed 0 bases at V and 5 bases at J, with 8 bases between. This CDR3 comprises 13 residues. Per germline, CDR1 SGHNT and CDR2 YYREEE (reference sequence).

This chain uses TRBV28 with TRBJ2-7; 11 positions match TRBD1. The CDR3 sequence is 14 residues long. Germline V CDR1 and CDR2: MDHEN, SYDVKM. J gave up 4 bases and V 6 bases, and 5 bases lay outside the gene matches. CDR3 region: CASRRTGGEYEQYF. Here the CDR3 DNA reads TGTGCCAGCAGAAGGACAGGGGGCGAGTACGAGCAGTACTTC.

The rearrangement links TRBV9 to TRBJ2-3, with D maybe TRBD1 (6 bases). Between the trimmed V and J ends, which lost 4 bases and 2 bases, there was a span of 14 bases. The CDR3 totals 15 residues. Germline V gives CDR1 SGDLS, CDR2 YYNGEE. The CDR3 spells CASSPGQFNTDTQYF. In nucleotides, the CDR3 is TGTGCCAGCAGCCCTGGACAGTTTAACACAGATACGCAGTATTTT.

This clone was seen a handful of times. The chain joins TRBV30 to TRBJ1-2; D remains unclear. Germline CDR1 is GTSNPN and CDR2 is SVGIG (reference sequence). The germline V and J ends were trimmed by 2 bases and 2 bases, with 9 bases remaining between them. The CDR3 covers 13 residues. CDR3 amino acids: CAWSLTYNYGYTF. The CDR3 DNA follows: TGTGCCTGGAGTTTGACTTACAACTATGGCTACACCTTC. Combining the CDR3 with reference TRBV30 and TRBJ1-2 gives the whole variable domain SQTIHQWPATLVQPVGSPLSLECTVEGTSNPNLYWYRQAAGRGLQLLFYSVGIGQISSEVPQNLSASRPQDRQFILSSKKLLLSDSGFYLCAWSLTYNYGYTFGSGTRLTVV.

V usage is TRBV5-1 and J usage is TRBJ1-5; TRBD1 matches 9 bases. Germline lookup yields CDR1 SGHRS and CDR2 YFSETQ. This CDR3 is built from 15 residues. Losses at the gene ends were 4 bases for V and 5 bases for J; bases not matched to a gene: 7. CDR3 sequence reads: CASSLRTGEDQPQHF. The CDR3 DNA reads TGCGCCAGCAGCCTCCGGACAGGGGAAGATCAGCCCCAGCATTTT. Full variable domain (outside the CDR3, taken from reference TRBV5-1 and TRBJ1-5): KAGVTQTPRYLIKTRGQQVTLSCSPISGHRSVSWYQQTPGQGLQFLFEYFSETQRNKGNFPGRFSGRQFSNSRSEMNVSTLELGDSALYLCASSLRTGEDQPQHFGDGTRLSIL.

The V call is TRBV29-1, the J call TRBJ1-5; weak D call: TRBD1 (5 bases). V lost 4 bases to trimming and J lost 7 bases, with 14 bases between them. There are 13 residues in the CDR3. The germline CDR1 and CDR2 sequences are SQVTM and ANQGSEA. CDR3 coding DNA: TGCAGCGTTGCGGGCGGGGGAGGACAGCCCCAGCATTTT. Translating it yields CSVAGGGGQPQHF.

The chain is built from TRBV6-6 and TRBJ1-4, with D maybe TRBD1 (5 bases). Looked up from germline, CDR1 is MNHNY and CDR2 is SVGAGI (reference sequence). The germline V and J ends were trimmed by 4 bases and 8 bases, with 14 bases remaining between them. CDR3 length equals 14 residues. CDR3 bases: TGTGCCAGCAGTTCTCAGGGTGTTCGGGAAAAACTGTTTTTT. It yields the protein CASSSQGVREKLFF.

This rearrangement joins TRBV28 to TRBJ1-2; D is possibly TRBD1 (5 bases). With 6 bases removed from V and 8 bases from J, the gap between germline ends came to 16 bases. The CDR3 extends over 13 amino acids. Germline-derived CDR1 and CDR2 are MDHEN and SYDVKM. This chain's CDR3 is CASSPGGSKGYTF. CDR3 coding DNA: TGTGCCAGCAGCCCTGGGGGGAGTAAGGGCTACACCTTC.

The CDR3 protein is CSASTPDRVSANEAFF. The CDR3 region has the DNA TGCAGTGCTAGTACCCCGGACAGGGTATCAGCTAATGAAGCTTTCTTT. V gene TRBV20-1 combines with J gene TRBJ1-1, with 8 bases matching TRBD1. J was trimmed by 7 bases and V by 3 bases; bases with no gene match: 16. The germline V gene has CDR1 DFQATT and CDR2 SNEGSKA (reference sequence). The CDR3 has 16 residues.

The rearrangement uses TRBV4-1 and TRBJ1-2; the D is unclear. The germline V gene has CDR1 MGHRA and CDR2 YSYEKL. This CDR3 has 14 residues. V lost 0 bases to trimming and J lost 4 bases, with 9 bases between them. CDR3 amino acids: CASSQDKAFYGYTF. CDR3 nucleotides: TGCGCCAGCAGCCAAGATAAGGCCTTCTATGGCTACACCTTC.

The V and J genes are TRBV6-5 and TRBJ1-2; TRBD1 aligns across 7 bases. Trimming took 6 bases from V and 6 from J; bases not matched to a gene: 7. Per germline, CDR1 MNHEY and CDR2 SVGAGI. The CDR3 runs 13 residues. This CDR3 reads CASSLGTVNGYTF. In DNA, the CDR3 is TGTGCCAGCAGCCTCGGGACAGTCAATGGCTACACCTTC.

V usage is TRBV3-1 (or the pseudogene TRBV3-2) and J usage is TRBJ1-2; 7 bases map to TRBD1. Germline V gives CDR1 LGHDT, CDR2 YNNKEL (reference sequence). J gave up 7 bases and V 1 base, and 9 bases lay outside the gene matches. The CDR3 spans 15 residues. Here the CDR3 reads CASSQGGTGAGGYTF. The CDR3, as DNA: TGTGCCAGCAGCCAAGGGGGAACAGGGGCCGGTGGCTACACCTTC.